This T cell receptor (beta chain) was identified in a study of T-cell memory formation after mild COVID-19. Study-wide background: There were largely donor-specific TCR clusters. Study-wide results and limits: The pre-infection memory compartment contained some responding clones, suggesting cross-reactive memory joined.

Of note for this clonotype: Antigen specificity is unknown.

Constant-segment primers served in 5'RACE that generated TCR alpha and TCR beta cDNA libraries bearing sample barcodes and UMIs. TCRdb re-called the 5' RACE reads through MiXCR, storing one row per CDR3 protein. There are around 160,000 distinct CDR3 sequences in the sample; under 14% occur only once, and roughly 3.8% lies in the top ten. The CDR3 totals 15 residues. V shed 3 bases and J 5 bases; nucleotides not matched to a gene: 9. Germline V gives CDR1 SGHDT, CDR2 YYEEEE. The sequenced sample consisted of PBMCs or a T cell subset sorted from them (not recorded which). This sequence originates from a man between 18 and 35 years old who had mild COVID-19 (a few samples of this study predate the infection). Cell type and time point are not known. V usage is TRBV5-6 and J usage is TRBJ1-1; 8 bases line up with TRBD1. The CDR3 reads CASSWGGTGQTEAFF. The CDR3 nucleotides read TGTGCCAGCAGCTGGGGGGGGACAGGACAAACTGAAGCTTTCTTT.